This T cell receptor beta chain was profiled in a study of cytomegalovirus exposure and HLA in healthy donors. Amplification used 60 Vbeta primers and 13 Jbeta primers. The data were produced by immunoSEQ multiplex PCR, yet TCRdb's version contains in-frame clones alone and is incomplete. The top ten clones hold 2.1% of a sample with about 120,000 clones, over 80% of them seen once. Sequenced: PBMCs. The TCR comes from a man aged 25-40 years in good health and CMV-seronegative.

In DNA, the CDR3 is TGCGCCAGCAGCCCGTTACAGGGCCCCGGGGAGCTGTTTTTT. Amino acid sequence: CASSPLQGPGELFF. The chain uses TRBV4-1 and TRBJ2-2; D may be TRBD1 (6 bases). The CDR3 is 14 amino acids. The V gene's germline CDR1 is MGHRA and CDR2 YSYEKL. V gave up 4 bases and J gave up 6 bases, with 12 bases separating them.